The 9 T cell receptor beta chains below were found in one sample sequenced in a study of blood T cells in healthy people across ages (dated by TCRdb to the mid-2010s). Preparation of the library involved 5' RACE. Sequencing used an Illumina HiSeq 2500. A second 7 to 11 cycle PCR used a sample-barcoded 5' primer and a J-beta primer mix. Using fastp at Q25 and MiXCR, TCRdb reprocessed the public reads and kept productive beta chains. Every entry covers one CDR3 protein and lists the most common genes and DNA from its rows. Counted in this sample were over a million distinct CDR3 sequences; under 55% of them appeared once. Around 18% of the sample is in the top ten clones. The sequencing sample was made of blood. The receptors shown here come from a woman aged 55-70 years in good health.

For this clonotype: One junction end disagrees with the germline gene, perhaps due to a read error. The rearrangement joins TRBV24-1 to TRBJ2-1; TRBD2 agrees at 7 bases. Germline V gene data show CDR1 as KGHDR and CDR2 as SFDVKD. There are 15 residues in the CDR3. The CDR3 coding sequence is TGTGCCACCGGTGATCCCGGGAGGTCCTACAATGAGCAGTTCTTC. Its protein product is CATGDPGRSYNEQFF.

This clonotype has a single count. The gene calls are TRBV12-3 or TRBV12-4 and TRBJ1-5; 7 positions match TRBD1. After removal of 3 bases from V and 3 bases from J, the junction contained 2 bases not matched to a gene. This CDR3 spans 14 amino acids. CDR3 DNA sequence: TGTGCCAGCAGTTTCGGGACAGACAATCAGCCCCAGCATTTT. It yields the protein CASSFGTDNQPQHF.

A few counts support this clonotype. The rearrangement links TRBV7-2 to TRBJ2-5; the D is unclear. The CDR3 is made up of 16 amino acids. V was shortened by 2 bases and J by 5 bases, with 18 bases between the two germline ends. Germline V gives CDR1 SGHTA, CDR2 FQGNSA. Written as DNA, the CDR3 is TGTGCCAGCAGCTTATCGGGTCGCAACATCGGGGAGACCCAGTACTTC. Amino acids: CASSLSGRNIGETQYF.

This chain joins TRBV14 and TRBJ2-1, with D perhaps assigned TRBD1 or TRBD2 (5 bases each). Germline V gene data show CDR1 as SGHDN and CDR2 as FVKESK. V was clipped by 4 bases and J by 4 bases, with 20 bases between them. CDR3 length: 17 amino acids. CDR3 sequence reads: CASSRKPRDPLYNEQFF. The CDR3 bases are TGTGCCAGCAGCCGAAAACCCAGGGACCCCTTATACAATGAGCAGTTCTTC.

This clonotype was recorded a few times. For the CDR3, the DNA is TGTGCCAGCAGCTTGGATCAGGGGGCTCCCTCTGGGGCCAACGTCCTGACTTTC. Translating gives CASSLDQGAPSGANVLTF. V gene TRBV5-5 combines with J gene TRBJ2-6, with 8 bases lining up with TRBD1. This CDR3 is built from 18 residues. J was trimmed by 0 bases and V by 0 bases; bases with no gene match: 5. Germline V CDR1 and CDR2: SGHKS, YYEKEE (reference sequence).

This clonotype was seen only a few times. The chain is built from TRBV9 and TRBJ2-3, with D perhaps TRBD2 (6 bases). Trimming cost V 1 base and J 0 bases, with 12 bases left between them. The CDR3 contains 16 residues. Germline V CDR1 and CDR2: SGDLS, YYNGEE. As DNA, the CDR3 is TGTGCCAGCAGCGTACTGGTAGCGGCGAGCACAGATACGCAGTATTTT. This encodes CASSVLVAASTDTQYF. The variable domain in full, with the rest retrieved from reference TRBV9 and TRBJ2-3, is DSGVTQTPKHLITATGQRVTLRCSPRSGDLSVYWYQQSLDQGLQFLIQYYNGEERAKGNILERFSAQQFPDLHSELNLSSLELGDSALYFCASSVLVAASTDTQYFGPGTRLTVL.

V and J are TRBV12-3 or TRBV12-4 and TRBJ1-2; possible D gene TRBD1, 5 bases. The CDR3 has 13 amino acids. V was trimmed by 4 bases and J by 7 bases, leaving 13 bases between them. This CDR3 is CASSSGPSIGYTF. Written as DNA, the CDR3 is TGTGCCAGCAGTTCGGGACCCTCAATTGGCTACACCTTC.

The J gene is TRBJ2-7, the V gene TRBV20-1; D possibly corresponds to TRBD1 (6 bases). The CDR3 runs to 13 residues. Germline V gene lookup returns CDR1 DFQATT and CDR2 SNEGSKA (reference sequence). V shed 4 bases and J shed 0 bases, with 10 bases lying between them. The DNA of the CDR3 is TGCAGTGCTACCCGGGACATCTCCTACGAGCAGTACTTC. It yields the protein CSATRDISYEQYF.

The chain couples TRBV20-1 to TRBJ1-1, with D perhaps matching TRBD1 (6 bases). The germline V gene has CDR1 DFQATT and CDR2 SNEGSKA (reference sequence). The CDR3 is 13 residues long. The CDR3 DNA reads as TGCAGATTGTCGGACAGTATGGACACTGAAGCTTTCTTT. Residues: CRLSDSMDTEAFF.